A single sample is the source of the 27 T cell receptor beta chains below, sequenced in a study of tissue T cells after allogeneic stem cell transplantation (dated by TCRdb to between 2021 and 2023). Library creation used the immunoSEQ multiplex PCR assay. TCRdb mirrors the immuneACCESS table, restricted to in-frame sequences. Some clones are absent from its copies; in checked studies, under half trace to an unresolved V gene, and the reason for the others is unknown. For this sample the table gives thousands of clones, of which 40% to 60% were detected only once. The ten most abundant clones make up about 42% of the sample. This sample's time point label indicates: mouse harvest day 14 after allogeneic transplant. Mouse grafts combined 10^7 T-cell-depleted bone marrow cells with 10^6 splenic CD5+ T cells, given via tail vein injection. Sequenced sample: gut tissue. Source of these receptors: a female BALB/c mouse given C57BL/6 T cells with graft-versus-host disease after an allogeneic hematopoietic cell transplant.

A single count supports this clone. Gene and germline names: mouse. The read ends 1 residue shy of where the CDR3 ends; the end is completed using the germline J gene. The J gene is TRBJ2-5, the V gene TRBV12-1, with 7 positions matching TRBD1. The V gene's germline CDR1 is SGHSN and CDR2 HYEKVE. V lost 1 base and J lost 4; bases outside the gene matches: 1. The CDR3 loop spans 13 amino acids. The covered CDR3 bases are TGTGCCAGCTCTCTAGGACAGGAAGACACCCAGTAC. Amino acids: CASSLGQEDTQY. The full CDR3 reads CASSLGQEDTQYF. Full variable domain (outside the CDR3, taken from reference TRBV12-1 and TRBJ2-5): DSGVVQSPRHIIKEKGGRSVLTCIPISGHSNVVWYQQTLGKELKFLIQHYEKVERDKGFLPSRFSVQQFDDYHSEMNMSALELEDSAMYFCASSLGQEDTQYFGPGTRLLVL.

This clone was recorded a few times. The gene names given are mouse names. Sequencing ends 1 residue short of the CDR3 end; the germline J gene provides the rest. V is TRBV23 and J is TRBJ2-4; the D call in the table, TRBD1, was not verified against the DNA. This CDR3 is 14 amino acids long. Germline V CDR1 and CDR2: KGHTA, FQNQQP. The CDR3 sequence: CSSSQDKNQNTLYF. Partial CDR3 DNA: TGCTCCAGCAGTCAGGACAAAAATCAAAACACCTTGTAC. The full variable domain, rest sourced from reference TRBV23 and TRBJ2-4, is DAAVTQKPRYLIKMKGQEAEMKCIPEKGHTAVFWYQQKQSKELKFLIYFQNQQPLDQIDMVKERFSAVCPSSSLCSLGIRTCEAEDSALYLCSSSQDKNQNTLYFGAGTRLSVL.

In the case of this clone: Gene and germline names: mouse. The CDR3 extends 1 residue past the end of the read, so its final part is completed from the germline J gene. The chain couples TRBV4 to TRBJ1-2; TRBD1 is a possible D gene (6 bases). Trimming left V 5 bases short and J 0 bases short, with 10 bases between. CDR3 length: 14 residues. The germline CDR1 and CDR2 sequences are LGHDT and YNNKQL (reference sequence). CDR3 DNA, as far as it was read: TGTGCCAGCAGCCACGGACAGACAAACTCCGACTACACC. It codes for CASSHGQTNSDYT. The entire CDR3 sequence reads CASSHGQTNSDYTF.

This clone was detected only a few times. Gene names and germline refer to mouse. The sequenced fragment ends 1 residue before the CDR3 boundary, so the rest is inferred from the germline J gene. The rearrangement links TRBV16 to TRBJ2-7, with D perhaps TRBD1 (5 bases). Germline assignment: CDR1 SGHSA and CDR2 FRNQAP. The ends were cut back, 2 bases at V and 3 bases at J, with 11 bases in the middle. CDR3 length equals 14 residues. Here the CDR3 reads CASSLSRASYEQYF. The CDR3 DNA, read in part, is TGTGCAAGCAGCTTAAGCAGGGCAAGCTATGAACAGTAC.

About this clone: Mouse names are used for the genes. Read sequence stops 1 residue before the CDR3 end, and the germline J gene provides the missing end. The rearrangement uses TRBV13-1 and TRBJ1-2, with D possibly TRBD1 on 5 matching bases. Per germline, CDR1 NSHNY and CDR2 SYGAGN. The CDR3 length is 13 residues. Trimming left V 3 bases short and J 2 bases short, with 8 bases between. The CDR3 DNA, read in part, is TGTGCCAGCAGTGGGACAATTAACTCCGACTACACC. Its protein is CASSGTINSDYT. The full CDR3 protein is CASSGTINSDYTF.

This clone was found a few times. Any gene name here is a mouse gene name. The read halts 1 residue ahead of the CDR3 end, with the missing end drawn from the germline J gene. The V call is TRBV3, the J call TRBJ2-7; weak D call: TRBD1 (6 bases). Trimming removed 3 bases from V and 0 bases from J, with 9 bases in between. The CDR3 is 14 amino acids. Germline V gene lookup returns CDR1 SNHLY and CDR2 FYNGKV (reference sequence). CDR3 sequence: CASSFGTNSYEQYF. CDR3 bases read: TGTGCCAGCAGCTTTGGGACAAACTCCTATGAACAGTAC.

Sample share makes this clone medium-sized. Mouse gene names and germline throughout. The read ends 1 residue early relative to the CDR3; the germline J gene fills the gap. J is TRBJ2-2 and V is TRBV14; unclear D gene. CDR1 and CDR2 from the germline V gene are SGHDT and FRDEAV. The length of the CDR3 is 14 residues. The V end was cut by 2 bases, the J end by 0 bases, with 5 bases between. The sequenced part of the CDR3 DNA is TGTGCCAGCAGTTTTTTAGCAAACACCGGGCAGCTCTAC. As protein: CASSFLANTGQLY. The whole CDR3 sequence is CASSFLANTGQLYF. Full variable domain (outside the CDR3, taken from reference TRBV14 and TRBJ2-2): EAGVTQSPRYAVLQEGQAVSFWCDPISGHDTLYWYQQPRDQGPQLLVYFRDEAVIDNSQLPSDRFSAVRPKGTNSTLKIQSAKQGDTATYLCASSFLANTGQLYFGEGSKLTVL.

This clone was counted between two and nine times. Genes and germline are mouse. The missing CDR3 end, 1 residue past where the read stops, is filled in from the germline J gene. The rearrangement joins TRBV26 to TRBJ2-5; D possibly corresponds to TRBD2 (6 bases). In germline, CDR1 is KGHPV, CDR2 FQNQEV (reference sequence). Trimming left V 6 bases short and J 1 base short, with 8 bases between. This CDR3 contains 13 residues. This CDR3 reads CASSRGDQDTQYF. Partial CDR3 DNA: TGTGCCAGCAGCCGGGGGGACCAAGACACCCAGTAC.

A remark on this clone: Each gene name is a mouse one. Sequencing ends 1 residue short of the CDR3 end; the germline J gene provides the rest. The V and J genes are TRBV26 and TRBJ1-6; TRBD1 agrees at 12 bases. TRBJ1-6 is designated an ORF whose function remains uncertain. The length of the CDR3 is 15 residues. The V segment lost 5 bases and the J segment 6 bases; nucleotides outside the gene matches: 2. Germline lookup yields CDR1 KGHPV and CDR2 FQNQEV (reference sequence). The covered CDR3 bases are TGTGCCAGCAGTGGGACAGGGGGCGTTAATTCGCCCCTCTAC. Translation: CASSGTGGVNSPLY. The whole CDR3 sequence reads CASSGTGGVNSPLYF.

This clone is medium-sized within its sample. Mouse gene names and germline throughout. The read comes to an end 1 residue before the CDR3 does, leaving the germline J gene to fill in the end. V is TRBV19 and J is TRBJ1-4; D is ambiguous. The ends were cut back, 5 bases at V and 0 bases at J, with 11 bases in the middle. In germline, CDR1 is FNHDT, CDR2 SITEND (reference sequence). The CDR3 totals 15 residues. This chain's CDR3 is CASSDQEISNERLFF. Partial CDR3 DNA: TGTGCCAGCAGCGATCAAGAAATTTCCAACGAAAGATTATTT.

This clone was detected only a few times. Any gene name here is a mouse gene name. With the read ending 1 residue before the CDR3 end, the germline J gene is used to fill in that end. The J gene is TRBJ1-3, the V gene TRBV14; D ambiguous. The CDR3 runs to 13 residues. The V and J ends lost 2 bases and 0 bases respectively, with 3 bases between them. CDR1 SGHDT and CDR2 FRDEAV come from the germline V gene. CDR3 sequence reads: CASSLNSGNTLYF. The CDR3 bases that were read are TGTGCCAGCAGTTTAAATTCTGGAAATACGCTCTAT.

This clone showed up just a few times. Gene names denote mouse genes. The CDR3 sequence: CASSFRDQAPLF. Incomplete CDR3 DNA: TGTGCCAGCAGCTTCAGGGACCAGGCTCCGCTT. The gene calls are TRBV4 and TRBJ1-5; TRBD1 is a possible D gene (5 bases). The read terminates 1 residue before the CDR3 end, so the remaining end is supplied by the germline J gene. From germline, CDR1 is LGHDT and CDR2 YNNKQL (reference sequence). Between the trimmed V and J ends, which lost 4 bases and 5 bases, there was a span of 6 bases. This CDR3 region has 12 residues. Full variable domain (outside the CDR3, taken from reference TRBV4 and TRBJ1-5): ETAVFQTPNYHVTQVGNEVSFNCKQTLGHDTMYWYKQDSKKLLKIMFSYNNKQLIVNETVPRRFSPQSSDKAHLNLRIKSVEPEDSAVYLCASSFRDQAPLFGEGTRLSVL.

As for this clone: Each gene name is a mouse one. The missing CDR3 end, 1 residue past where the read stops, is filled in from the germline J gene. This chain links TRBV23 with TRBJ1-4; no check of the table's D call, TRBD1, against the DNA was made. Germline CDR1 is KGHTA and CDR2 is FQNQQP. The CDR3 runs to 15 residues. CDR3 sequence: CSSSSGTHSNERLFF. The CDR3 DNA, read in part, is TGCTCCAGCAGTTCCGGGACACATTCCAACGAAAGATTATTT.

A word on this clone: Here the gene names and germline are mouse. The read comes to an end 1 residue before the CDR3 does, leaving the germline J gene to fill in the end. The rearrangement joins TRBV5 to TRBJ1-5; TRBD1 is a possible D gene (6 bases). The CDR3 is made up of 15 amino acids. V dropped 4 bases and J dropped 0 bases, with 10 bases sitting between them. Per the germline V gene, CDR1 is LGHNA and CDR2 is YNLKQL (reference sequence). CDR3 DNA (partial): TGTGCCAGCAGCCCGGACAGTTATAACAACCAGGCTCCGCTT. The encoded protein is CASSPDSYNNQAPL. The entire CDR3 reads CASSPDSYNNQAPLF.

A remark on this clone: Each gene name is a mouse one. With the read ending 1 residue before the CDR3 end, the germline J gene is used to fill in that end. The genes are TRBV12-1 and TRBJ2-2; 7 bases line up with TRBD1. Germline V gives CDR1 SGHSN, CDR2 HYEKVE. This CDR3 contains 15 residues. V gave up 3 bases and J gave up 0 bases; unmatched junction bases: 3. The sequenced CDR3 bases are TGTGCCAGCTCTGCCGGGACAGCAAACACCGGGCAGCTCTAC. Protein sequence: CASSAGTANTGQLY. In full, the CDR3 reads CASSAGTANTGQLYF.

A few counts support this clone. Each gene name is a mouse one. The missing CDR3 end, 1 residue past where the read stops, is filled in from the germline J gene. This chain connects TRBV5 to TRBJ1-6, with D uncertain. TRBJ1-6 is sorted into the ORF group, with uncertain function. V was pared by 3 bases and J by 1 base, with 4 bases between. Germline V CDR1 and CDR2: LGHNA, YNLKQL (reference sequence). The CDR3 is 14 amino acids. Incomplete CDR3 DNA: TGTGCCAGCAGCCAGGGGTCCTATAATTCGCCCCTCTAC. It specifies CASSQGSYNSPLY. The entire CDR3 sequence reads CASSQGSYNSPLYF.

Turning to this clone: Gene names and germline match the mouse. The read gets to within 1 residue of the CDR3 end, and the germline J gene fills in the rest. V gene TRBV16 combines with J gene TRBJ2-5, with 7 bases fitting TRBD2. CDR1 and CDR2 from the germline V gene are SGHSA and FRNQAP. V dropped 3 bases and J dropped 4; count of bases not matched to a gene: 1. The CDR3 covers 13 residues. CDR3 region: CASSFLGEDTQYF. CDR3 bases read: TGTGCAAGCAGCTTCCTGGGGGAAGACACCCAGTAC.

By sample fraction, this clone is medium-sized (0.01 to 0.1%). Mouse germline and gene names are used. The read ends 1 residue before the CDR3 terminus; that terminus is restored from the germline J gene. This chain links TRBV13-3 with TRBJ1-3, with TRBD1 matching 9 bases. V shed 4 bases and J 3 bases; nucleotides not matched to a gene: 5. The CDR3 spans 15 residues. Germline CDR1 and CDR2: NNHDY and SYVADS. The DNA read from the CDR3 is TGTGCCAGCAGTCTCCGGGACAGGGTTGGAAATACGCTCTAT. Its translation: CASSLRDRVGNTLY. The full CDR3 reads CASSLRDRVGNTLYF.

This clone was counted a few times. The gene symbols are mouse symbols. With the read ending 1 residue before the CDR3 end, the germline J gene is used to fill in that end. This chain uses TRBV12-1 with TRBJ2-5; 7 bases are shared with TRBD2. The CDR3 is 14 residues long. Germline lookup yields CDR1 SGHSN and CDR2 HYEKVE. V shed 3 bases and J 2 bases; nucleotides not matched to a gene: 4. CDR3 DNA, as far as it was read: TGTGCCAGCTCTTCCCTGGGGGTCCAAGACACCCAGTAC. It specifies CASSSLGVQDTQY. The full-length CDR3 reads as CASSSLGVQDTQYF.

This clone ranks as medium-sized (0.01 to 0.1%). Gene names and germline refer to mouse. The covered CDR3 bases are TGTGCCAGCTCTCTGGGACAGTTTTCCTATAATTCGCCCCTCTAC. Translation gives CASSLGQFSYNSPLY. The full CDR3 reads CASSLGQFSYNSPLYF. The chain combines TRBV12-2 with TRBJ1-6; 7 bases align to TRBD1. The observed sequence ends 1 residue before the CDR3 terminus, with the missing tail filled in from the germline J gene. TRBJ1-6 qualifies as an ORF whose function is uncertain. The CDR3 covers 16 residues. CDR1 SGHLS and CDR2 HYDKME come from the germline V gene. The junction had 2 bases not matched to a gene; V was cut back by 1 base and J by 0 bases.

In this sample, this clone turned up once. Genes and germline are mouse. The read comes to an end 1 residue before the CDR3 does, leaving the germline J gene to fill in the end. The chain employs TRBV26 and TRBJ1-1; D is ambiguous. The CDR3 has 11 amino acids. From germline, CDR1 is KGHPV and CDR2 FQNQEV (reference sequence). Trimming took 4 bases from V and 4 from J, leaving 4 bases between them. This CDR3 reads CASSRSTEVFF. The covered CDR3 bases are TGTGCCAGCAGTCGCAGCACAGAAGTCTTC.

As regards this clone: Mouse gene names apply. The sequenced part of the CDR3 DNA is TGTGCCAGCAGTCTGTCGACAGGACATCCTTCTGGAAATACGCTCTAT. This sequence encodes CASSLSTGHPSGNTLY. The whole CDR3 protein reads CASSLSTGHPSGNTLYF. This sequence joins TRBV26 and TRBJ1-3, with D possibly being TRBD1 (6 bases). The CDR3 end lies 1 residue beyond the end of the read and is filled in from the germline J gene. Germline V gene sequence: CDR1 KGHPV, CDR2 FQNQEV (reference sequence). With 0 bases removed from V and 0 bases from J, the gap between germline ends came to 12 bases. The CDR3 is 17 amino acids.

Comments on this clone: These gene names are mouse names. The missing CDR3 end, 1 residue past where the read stops, is filled in from the germline J gene. This chain connects TRBV13-2 to TRBJ2-4, with 10 bases identical to TRBD2. The junction had 5 bases not matched to a gene; V was cut back by 7 bases and J by 0 bases. Germline V gene sequence: CDR1 NNHNN, CDR2 SYGAGS (reference sequence). The length of the CDR3 is 15 residues. CDR3: CASRLGGFSQNTLYF. The part of the CDR3 DNA that was read is TGTGCCAGCCGACTGGGGGGTTTTAGTCAAAACACCTTGTAC.

About this clone: Genes here carry mouse names. The sequence runs out 1 residue before the end of the CDR3; the remainder is reconstructed from the germline J gene. The chain joins TRBV16 to TRBJ2-5; 8 bases align to TRBD1. The CDR3 is 14 residues long. Germline lookup yields CDR1 SGHSA and CDR2 FRNQAP. V dropped 0 bases and J dropped 6; count of bases not matched to a gene: 2. The CDR3 sequence: CASSLEQGADTQYF. The CDR3 bases that were read are TGTGCAAGCAGCTTAGAGCAGGGGGCGGACACCCAGTAC.

A note on this clone: Gene names refer to mouse genes. Coverage ceases 1 residue before the CDR3 finishes, and the germline J gene fills in the end. The chain links TRBV12-2 to TRBJ2-3, with D perhaps TRBD1 (6 bases). The CDR3 is 15 residues long. The V and J ends lost 2 bases and 6 bases respectively, with 17 bases between them. Germline V gives CDR1 SGHLS, CDR2 HYDKME. CDR3 sequence: CASSHPTAGDETLYF. The covered CDR3 bases are TGTGCCAGCTCTCATCCCACGGCAGGGGATGAAACGCTGTAT.

On this clone: Gene names refer to mouse genes. The read is 1 residue too short to cover the CDR3 end, so that end is filled in from the germline J gene. The rearrangement links TRBV23 to TRBJ1-4; TRBD1, the table's D call, was not compared with the DNA. CDR3 length: 13 residues. The germline gives CDR1 KGHTA, CDR2 FQNQQP. CDR3 DNA (partial): TGCTCCAGCAGTCGAGACAGCAACGAAAGATTATTT. This translates into CSSSRDSNERLF. The entire CDR3 protein is CSSSRDSNERLFF.

A note on this clone: Mouse gene names and germline throughout. With the read ending 1 residue before the CDR3 end, the germline J gene is used to fill in that end. The chain carries TRBV1 and TRBJ2-5, with 11 bases identical to TRBD2. There are 15 residues in the CDR3. After removal of 3 bases from V and 7 bases from J, the junction contained 6 bases not matched to a gene. The germline V gene has CDR1 NSQYPW and CDR2 LRSPGD (reference sequence). Incomplete CDR3 DNA: TGCACCTGCAGTGCCCCGGGACTGGGGGACAACACCCAGTAC. The encoded protein is CTCSAPGLGDNTQY. The entire CDR3 protein is CTCSAPGLGDNTQYF.